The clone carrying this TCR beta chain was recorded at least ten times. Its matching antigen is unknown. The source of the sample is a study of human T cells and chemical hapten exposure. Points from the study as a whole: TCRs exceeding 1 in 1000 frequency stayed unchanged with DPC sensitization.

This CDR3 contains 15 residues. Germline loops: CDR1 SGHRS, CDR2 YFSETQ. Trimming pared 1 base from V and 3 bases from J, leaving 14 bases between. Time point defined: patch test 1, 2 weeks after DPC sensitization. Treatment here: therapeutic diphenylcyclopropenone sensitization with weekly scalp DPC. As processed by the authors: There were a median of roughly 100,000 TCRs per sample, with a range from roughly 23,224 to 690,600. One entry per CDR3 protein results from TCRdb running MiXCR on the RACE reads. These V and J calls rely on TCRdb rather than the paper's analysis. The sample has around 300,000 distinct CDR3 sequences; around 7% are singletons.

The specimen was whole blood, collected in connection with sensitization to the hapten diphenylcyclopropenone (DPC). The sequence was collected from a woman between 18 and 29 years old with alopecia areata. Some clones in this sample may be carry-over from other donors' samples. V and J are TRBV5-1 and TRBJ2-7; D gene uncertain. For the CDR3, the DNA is TGCGCCAGCAGCTTGTATTTGGGCAGCCACTACGAGCAGTACTTC. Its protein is CASSLYLGSHYEQYF.